The clone carrying this T cell receptor beta chain was observed a few times. The germline V and J ends were trimmed by 5 bases and 4 bases, with 14 bases remaining between them. The CDR3 spans 14 residues. Germline CDR1 SGHAT, CDR2 FQNNGV. These data originate in a study of TIL therapy for anti-PD-1-resistant metastatic lung cancer. Across the study: Tumors had a median PD-L1 proportion score of approximately 6.4%. Median tumor mutation burden was under 1.9 mutations per megabase.

This was the immunoSEQ v3 assay. Sequencing was performed with immunoSEQ multiplex PCR; in TCRdb, only in-frame clones are kept and a portion is missing. Altogether about 26,000 clones are present, about 60% being singletons, with the ten largest covering about 16%. Regarding time point: pre-treatment sample, taken before nivolumab and TIL therapy. Pleural nodules or supraclavicular lymph nodes made up most of the excised metastases sampled. Patients were adults with stage 4 NSCLC. The chain has TRBV11-2 and TRBJ2-5; D unresolved. The source material was tumor tissue, sampled at baseline. The origin of this receptor is a woman aged 25-80 years with non-small cell lung cancer. The CDR3 loop reads CASSLNDIRETQYF. In DNA form, the CDR3 reads TGTGCCAGCAGCCTAAACGACATACGAGAGACCCAGTACTTC.